The rows below give T cell receptor beta chains drawn from one sample of a study of identical twins. TCRdb processed the 5' RACE reads anew with MiXCR; each CDR3 protein has one entry. The table records 540,000 or so distinct CDR3 sequences, more than 20% of them present only once. This same sample was also part of a study on yellow fever vaccine responses in identical twins.

Sequenced: CD4+ T cells sorted from blood. The receptor set was obtained from a woman younger than 35 in good health. Both conserved end residues are part of each CDR3. D genes are given only for firm matches. Part of the rows lack a size; the others show once, few, many or a class for expanded clones.

- TRBJ2-7 TRBD2 TRBV6-1 TGTGCCAGCAGCACTTCGACTAGCGGACCATACGAGCAGTACTTC CASSTSTSGPYEQYF
- TRBJ2-2 TRBD2 TRBV10-3 TGTGCCATCAGTGAGTCCACGGGAGGGCCCGGCGGGGAGCTGTTTTTT CAISESTGGPGGELFF
- TRBJ1-5 - TRBV12-3/TRBV12-4 TGTGCCAGCAGTCCGACGGCTCCTCATCAGCCCCAGCATTTT CASSPTAPHQPQHF
- TRBJ2-1 - TRBV6-6 TGTGCCAGCAGTTCCTTAGCTAATGAGCAGTTCTTC CASSSLANEQFF
- TRBJ2-2 TRBD2 TRBV4-2 TGTGCCAGCAGAGATGTGAGCGGGGGAGGAAACACCGGGGAGCTGTTTTTT CASRDVSGGGNTGELFF
many TRBJ2-6 TRBD1 TRBV3-1 TGTGCCAGCAGCACCGGACAGGGGGCTCGTGGGGCCAACGTCCTGACTTTC CASSTGQGARGANVLTF
- TRBJ1-1 - TRBV12-3/TRBV12-4 TGTGCCAGCAGTTTAGCGCAGGGCCCCACTGAAGCTTTCTTT CASSLAQGPTEAFF
many TRBJ1-1 - TRBV12-3/TRBV12-4 TGTGCCAGCAGGGTGACAGTGACGAACACTGAAGCTTTCTTT CASRVTVTNTEAFF
- TRBJ2-1 TRBD2 TRBV20-1 TGCAGTGCTAGTAACCGCCTAGCGGGGGCCTCAAGCTCCTACAATGAGCAGTTCTTC CSASNRLAGASSSYNEQFF
few TRBJ2-7 TRBD1 TRBV6-1 TGTGCCAGCAGTCCACAGGGGGCTTCCTCCTACGAGCAGTACTTC CASSPQGASSYEQYF
many TRBJ2-3 - TRBV5-1 TGCGCCAGCAGCTCCTCTAGCACAGATACGCAGTATTTT CASSSSSTDTQYF
- TRBJ1-1 TRBD1 TRBV10-3 TGTGCCGCAACGACAGGGCGGAACACTGAAGCTTTCTTT CAATTGRNTEAFF
many TRBJ1-3 - TRBV27 TGTGCCAGCAGTTTATCAGGGGTCCTCTCTGGAAACACCATATATTTT CASSLSGVLSGNTIYF
few TRBJ2-1 TRBD2 TRBV5-1 TGCGCCAGCAGCTCCAGCGGGAGTCTTTCCAATGAGCAGTTCTTC CASSSSGSLSNEQFF
few TRBJ2-1 TRBD2 TRBV7-9 TGTGCCAGCAGCTTTTCTGCGGGAGGGTTTGAGCAGTTCTTC CASSFSAGGFEQFF
few TRBJ2-3 - TRBV5-1 TGCGCCAGCAGCTTAAAACAGGGTTCATCAGATACGCAGTATTTT CASSLKQGSSDTQYF
- TRBJ2-2 - TRBV4-1 TGCGCCAGCAGCCAAGTATCCGTAGGGAACACCGGGGAGCTGTTTTTT CASSQVSVGNTGELFF
- TRBJ2-5 TRBD1 TRBV2 TGTGCCAGCATCGGGGCTCCAACAGGGGGCGACCAAGAGACCCAGTACTTC CASIGAPTGGDQETQYF
- TRBJ1-2 TRBD1 TRBV3-1 TGTGCCAGCAGCGCTGGGACAGGGTTTAGCTACACCTTC CASSAGTGFSYTF
- TRBJ2-2 TRBD1 TRBV6-1 TGTGCCAGCAGCCTTGACAGGGGTTCCGGGGAGCTGTTTTTT CASSLDRGSGELFF
- TRBJ2-7 - TRBV28 TGTGCCAGCAGCGCTTTATTTGGGACAACCTTCACCTTCTCCTACGAGCAGTACTTC CASSALFGTTFTFSYEQYF
few TRBJ1-1 - TRBV2 TGTGCCAGCAGCACGGACCTGGAGGCTTTCTTT CASSTDLEAFF
- TRBJ1-3 - TRBV3-1 TGTGCCAGCAGGGGACATCGCTCTGGAAACACCATATATTTT CASRGHRSGNTIYF
- TRBJ2-3 TRBD1 TRBV7-2 TGTGCCAGCAGCTTCCGACAGGGGGCAGGAGATACGCAGTATTTT CASSFRQGAGDTQYF